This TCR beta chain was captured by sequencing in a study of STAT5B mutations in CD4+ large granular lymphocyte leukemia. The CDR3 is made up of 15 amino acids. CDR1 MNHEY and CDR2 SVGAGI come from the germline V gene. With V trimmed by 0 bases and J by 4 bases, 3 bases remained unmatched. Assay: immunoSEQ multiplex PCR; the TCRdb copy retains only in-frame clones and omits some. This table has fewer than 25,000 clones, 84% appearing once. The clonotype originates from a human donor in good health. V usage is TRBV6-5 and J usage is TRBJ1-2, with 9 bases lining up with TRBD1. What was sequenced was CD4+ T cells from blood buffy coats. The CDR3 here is CASSYSMDRGYGYTF. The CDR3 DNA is TGTGCCAGCAGTTACTCGATGGACAGGGGCTATGGCTACACCTTC.